Following are 2 T cell receptor beta chains from one sample sequenced in a study of vaccination and CD4 T cells after COVID-19. Cultured CD4+ T cell DNA underwent sequencing with the Oncomine TCR Beta short-read assay. From the PCR reads, TCRdb called clonotypes with MiXCR, one entry per CDR3 protein. Found here are more than 12,000 distinct CDR3 sequences, around half of them singletons; the top ten hold about 9.5%. Their target antigens are unknown. Treatment here: roughly 11-day PBMC culture with coronavirus spike peptide pools or control peptides (ViraFEST assay). The sequenced sample was CD4+ T cells from blood, cultured in vitro, obtained before SARS-CoV-2 vaccination. The receptors stem from a human donor who had recovered from COVID-19.

The genes are TRBV18 and TRBJ2-2; no clear D gene. CDR3 length equals 12 residues. Trimming shortened V by 5 bases and J by 3 bases, and 4 bases separated the two germline ends. Germline V gene sequence: CDR1 KGHSH, CDR2 LQKENI. As DNA, the CDR3 is TGTGCCAGCTCATCGGACACCGGGGAGCTGTTTTTT. Its protein product is CASSSDTGELFF. Full variable domain (rest looked up from reference TRBV18 and TRBJ2-2): NAGVMQNPRHLVRRRGQEARLRCSPMKGHSHVYWYRQLPEEGLKFMVYLQKENIIDESGMPKERFSAEFPKEGPSILRIQQVVRGDSAAYFCASSSDTGELFFGEGSRLTVL.

This sequence joins TRBV7-8 and TRBJ2-5; D is possibly TRBD2 (6 bases). Trimming took off 1 base at V and 3 bases at J, with 9 bases between the two ends. The germline V gene encodes CDR1 SGHVS and CDR2 FQNEAQ. This CDR3 contains 14 residues. The CDR3, as DNA: TGTGCCAGCAGCTTAGTACTAGCAGAAGAGACCCAGTACTTC. Protein product: CASSLVLAEETQYF.